The clone carrying this T cell receptor (beta chain) was seen a single time. This CDR3 comprises 13 residues. Losses at the gene ends were 5 bases for V and 8 bases for J; bases not matched to a gene: 7. Germline V gene lookup returns CDR1 SGHAT and CDR2 FQNNGV. Clones were read by immunoSEQ multiplex PCR, and TCRdb kept only the in-frame ones, dropping some. The sample consists of approximately 76,000 clones, roughly nine tenths of them appearing once. This sample stems from a study of blood T cell repertoires in COVID-19. The sample was peripheral blood. The chain links TRBV11-2 to TRBJ1-2; 8 nucleotides agree with TRBD1. The TCR was taken from a woman aged 60-75 years with acute or convalescent COVID-19. The CDR3 DNA follows: TGTGCCAGCAGCAAAGGACAGGGAGGCGGCTACACCTTC. It yields the protein CASSKGQGGGYTF.